This T cell receptor beta chain was profiled in a study of PD-1 blockade in classical Hodgkin lymphoma. Specified time point: cycle 4 day 1 (C4D1), after more than 5 weeks of nivolumab. Every patient was affected by relapse after autologous stem cell transplantation, while exposure to brentuximab vedotin was not uniform. By magnetic negative selection, CD4+ T cells were purified from thawed PBMCs. The germline V gene has CDR1 MGHRA and CDR2 YSYEKL. The CDR3 extends over 17 amino acids. The V end was cut by 6 bases, the J end by 2 bases, with 19 bases between. The repertoire was sequenced with immunoSEQ multiplex PCR; TCRdb's copy has only in-frame clones and lacks some. The sample lists about 13,000 clones; roughly 80% were seen once. Only a few counts were recorded for this clone.

This sequence originates from a human donor with classical Hodgkin lymphoma. The V and J genes are TRBV4-1 and TRBJ2-2; D may be TRBD2 (6 bases). Material: CD4+ T cells from blood, obtained before the fourth cycle of nivolumab. The CDR3, as DNA: TGCGCCAGCAGTTCAAAGGAGTCCGGGAGTAACACCGGGGAGCTGTTTTTT. As protein: CASSSKESGSNTGELFF.